Sequencing of this T cell receptor (beta chain) was carried out in a study of glioma-infiltrating T cells. This clonotype was picked up a small number of times. TCR alpha and beta CDR3 regions were amplified from RNA using iRepertoire nested multiplex PCR. For one-step reverse transcription and amplification, about 85-400 ng of tissue mRNA or PBMC total RNA was used. One entry per CDR3 protein, called by TCRdb with MiXCR from the multiplex PCR reads. There are about 400,000 distinct CDR3 sequences in the sample; 41% occur only once, and 12% lies in the top ten. The ends were cut back, 6 bases at V and 0 bases at J, with 15 bases in the middle. CDR3 length: 15 residues. CDR1 and CDR2 from the germline V gene are DFQATT and SNEGSKA (reference sequence).

Input material: glioma tissue, nonneoplastic brain tissue, or PBMCs (not recorded which). The chain joins TRBV20-1 to TRBJ2-1; D perhaps matches TRBD2 (6 bases). This receptor was identified in a human donor with low-grade glioma or glioblastoma, undergoing nonglioma brain surgery, or in good health (not recorded which). CDR3 residues: CSARRGATSYNEQFF. CDR3 coding DNA: TGCAGTGCCAGGCGCGGGGCTACCTCCTACAATGAGCAGTTCTTC.